This TCR beta chain was profiled in a study of regulatory dendritic cells for organ transplantation. Study-wide findings and caveats: Between individuals, the alloreactive memory CD8+ T cell pool differed considerably.

Clones were read by immunoSEQ multiplex PCR, and TCRdb kept only the in-frame ones, dropping some. This repertoire shows some 35,000 clones, around 90% found once; its top ten account for under 0.075%. The CDR3 contains 14 residues. Germline CDR1 reads SGHRS; CDR2 reads YFSETQ. J lost 1 base, V lost 4 bases, and 4 bases had no gene match. As for this clone: Its antigen remains unknown.

The V call is TRBV5-1, the J call TRBJ1-1; 7 bases align to TRBD1. The sample was naive CD4+ T cells from blood. Subset indicated: CD45RA+ naive T cells. This sequence was found in a human donor in good health. Here the CDR3 reads CASSLRTGNTEAFF. CDR3 coding DNA: TGCGCCAGCAGCCTAAGGACAGGGAACACTGAAGCTTTCTTT.